This T cell receptor (beta chain) was sequenced during a study of CD8 T cells in Susac syndrome. General study points: It was acknowledged by the study that relatively few individuals were included in its TCR sequencing and HLA analysis.

With random hexamers, reverse transcription was performed on about 0.5 to 1 ug of RNA. A multiplex approach, immunoSEQ multiplex PCR, amplified TCR beta CDR3 across 54 Vbeta and 13 Jbeta. TCRdb redid the calling of the immunoSEQ multiplex PCR reads with MiXCR, one entry per CDR3 protein. The profile shows fewer than 80,000 distinct CDR3 sequences, 95% of them singletons. Controls were healthy donors (matched for age and sex). CD8+ and CD4+ T cells were negatively isolated; TEMRA cells were FACS-enriched. Trimming took 0 bases from V and 10 from J, leaving 17 bases between them. There are 15 residues in the CDR3. The germline CDR1 and CDR2 sequences are SGHRS and YFSETQ. Points on this clonotype: What it recognizes is unknown.

The chain uses TRBV5-1 and TRBJ2-1; D is perhaps TRBD1 or TRBD2 (6 bases each). The sample taken for sequencing was CD8+ T cells from PBMCs. The sequence came from a human donor in good health. The CDR3 protein is CASSLDRGRAREQFF. DNA for the CDR3: TGCGCCAGCAGCTTGGACCGGGGGCGGGCTCGGGAGCAGTTCTTC.